This TCR beta chain emerged from a study of CD4 T cells in relation to SARS-CoV-2 and coronaviruses. Germline V gene lookup returns CDR1 SQVTM and CDR2 ANQGSEA. V was clipped by 7 bases and J by 4 bases, with 17 bases between them. This CDR3 has 14 amino acids. Uncultured naive and memory CD4+ T cells supplied DNA for deep TCR-beta sequencing. TCRdb's copy holds only in-frame clones and misses some; the assay was immunoSEQ multiplex PCR. The sample carries 60,000 to 80,000 clones, 87% recorded once. Before the COVID-19 pandemic, during about 2011-2019, CD4+ T cells were taken from unexposed donors. Naive and memory CD4+ T cells came from enriched cryopreserved PBMCs.

This chain connects TRBV29-1 to TRBJ1-3; a possible D gene is TRBD1 (5 bases). The sample taken for sequencing was memory CD4+ T cells from PBMCs. This sequence was found in a human donor in good health. CDR3 sequence (DNA): TGCAGCGCCCTGGAAGGGGTGATGGGAAACACCATATATTTT. It encodes CSALEGVMGNTIYF.